This TCR beta chain comes out of a study of long-term antiretroviral therapy in people with HIV. For this clone: Antigen: not known.

Study-level points and caveats: Before ART, certain clones expanded, and these dominated the repertoire at all time points. Controls showed broader CDR3 length ranges than did the HIV repertoires.

Assay version v3.0 of immunoSEQ was used, and it was run at survey level. This table comes from immunoSEQ multiplex PCR, and its TCRdb copy is limited to in-frame clones, with some not included. The sample lists about 20,000 clones; 80% to 95% were seen once. With 5 bases clipped from V and 6 bases from J, the junction kept 12 bases outside the gene matches. The CDR3 has 16 amino acids. The V gene's germline CDR1 is SGHTA and CDR2 FQGTGA. Before they underwent DNA extraction, samples held about 0.95-10 million cryopreserved PBMC. This receptor was taken from a woman aged 50 to 60 with HIV. The sample here was unsorted PBMCs, taken 4.4 years after starting antiretroviral therapy. This rearrangement joins TRBV7-3 to TRBJ2-3, with 9 positions matching TRBD2. The chain's CDR3 is CASSRRPSGDRDTQYF. CDR3 bases: TGTGCCAGCAGCCGGAGACCTAGCGGGGACCGGGATACGCAGTATTTT. The full variable domain, rest sourced from reference TRBV7-3 and TRBJ2-3, is GAGVSQTPSNKVTEKGKYVELRCDPISGHTALYWYRQSLGQGPEFLIYFQGTGAADDSGLPNDRFFAVRPEGSVSTLKIQRTERGDSAVYLCASSRRPSGDRDTQYFGPGTRLTVL.